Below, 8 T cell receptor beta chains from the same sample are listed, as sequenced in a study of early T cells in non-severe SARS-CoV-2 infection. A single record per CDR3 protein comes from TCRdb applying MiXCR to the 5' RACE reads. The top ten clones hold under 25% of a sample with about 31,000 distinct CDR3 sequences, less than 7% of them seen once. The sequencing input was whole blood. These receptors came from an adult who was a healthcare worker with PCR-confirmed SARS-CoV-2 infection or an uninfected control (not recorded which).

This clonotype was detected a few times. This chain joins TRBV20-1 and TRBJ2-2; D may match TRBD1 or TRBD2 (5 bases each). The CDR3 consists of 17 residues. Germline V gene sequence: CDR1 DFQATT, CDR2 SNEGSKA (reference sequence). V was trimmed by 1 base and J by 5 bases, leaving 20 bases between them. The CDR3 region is CSARAHLRGPRTGELFF. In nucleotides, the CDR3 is TGCAGTGCTAGAGCCCACCTCCGGGGACCCAGGACCGGGGAGCTGTTTTTT.

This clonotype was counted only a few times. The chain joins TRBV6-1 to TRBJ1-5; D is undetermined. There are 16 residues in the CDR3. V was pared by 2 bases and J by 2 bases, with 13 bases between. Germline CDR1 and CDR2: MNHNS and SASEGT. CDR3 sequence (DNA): TGTGCCAGCAGTGAAAGGATCTATTCAGGCAATCAGCCCCAGCATTTT. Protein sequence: CASSERIYSGNQPQHF.

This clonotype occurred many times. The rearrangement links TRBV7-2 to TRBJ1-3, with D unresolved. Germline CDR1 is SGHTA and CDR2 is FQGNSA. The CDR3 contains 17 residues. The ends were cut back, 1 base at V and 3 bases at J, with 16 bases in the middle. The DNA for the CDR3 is TGTGCCAGCAGCTTAGGACCAGATACTATCCGTGGAAACACCATATATTTT. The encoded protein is CASSLGPDTIRGNTIYF.

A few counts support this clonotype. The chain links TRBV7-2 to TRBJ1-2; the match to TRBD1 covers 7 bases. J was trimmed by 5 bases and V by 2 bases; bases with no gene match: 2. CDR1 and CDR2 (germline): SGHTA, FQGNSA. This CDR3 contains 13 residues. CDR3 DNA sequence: TGTGCCAGCAGCTTAACAGGGGATTATGGCTACACCTTC. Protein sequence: CASSLTGDYGYTF.

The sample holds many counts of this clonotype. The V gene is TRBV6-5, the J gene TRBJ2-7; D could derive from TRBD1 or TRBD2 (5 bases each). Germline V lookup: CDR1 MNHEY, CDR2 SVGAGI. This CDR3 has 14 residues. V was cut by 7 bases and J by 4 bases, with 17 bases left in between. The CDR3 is CASTRPGPIYEQYF. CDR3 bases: TGTGCCAGCACCAGACCGGGACCCATTTACGAGCAGTACTTC.

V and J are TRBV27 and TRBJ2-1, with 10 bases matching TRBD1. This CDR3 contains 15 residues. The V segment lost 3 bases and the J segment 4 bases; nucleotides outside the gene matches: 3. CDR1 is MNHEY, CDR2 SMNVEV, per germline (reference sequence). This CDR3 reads CASSLMGQGYNEQFF. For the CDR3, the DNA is TGTGCCAGCAGTTTGATGGGACAGGGGTACAATGAGCAGTTCTTC.

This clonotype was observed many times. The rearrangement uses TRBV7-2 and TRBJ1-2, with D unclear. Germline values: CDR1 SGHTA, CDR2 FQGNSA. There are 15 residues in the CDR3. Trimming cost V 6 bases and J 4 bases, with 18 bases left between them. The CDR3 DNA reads TGTGCCAGCAGTTCAAGGACGTTACTCGCCTATGGCTACACCTTC. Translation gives CASSSRTLLAYGYTF.

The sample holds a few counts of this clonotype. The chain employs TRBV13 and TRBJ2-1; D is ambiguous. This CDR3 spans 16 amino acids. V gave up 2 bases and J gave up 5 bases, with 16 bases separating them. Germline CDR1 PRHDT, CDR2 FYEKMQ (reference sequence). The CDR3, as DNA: TGTGCCAGCAGCTTAAGCCCGGCAGCTTTCGACAATGAGCAGTTCTTC. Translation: CASSLSPAAFDNEQFF.